This is a list of T cell receptor beta chains from one sample in a study of beta chain features in type 1 diabetes. The data were produced by immunoSEQ multiplex PCR, yet TCRdb's version contains in-frame clones alone and is incomplete. The sample has 900,000 or so clones, 17% seen once. The sequenced sample was naive CD4+ T cells from blood. The receptors come from a woman under 30 in good health. The CDR3 runs from the conserved cysteine through the conserved F or W. Each record gives: clone size, J gene, V gene, D gene, CDR3 protein, CDR3 DNA. A D gene is named only where the DNA matches it firmly. Clone size is given for some rows only: seen once, a few or many times, or a class if the clone is expanded.

few | TRBJ1-5 | TRBV29-1 | . | CSVGEQDYQPQHF | TGCAGCGTGGGGGAACAGGACTATCAGCCCCAGCATTTT
. | TRBJ1-4 | TRBV7-9 | . | CASSWKDGSTNEKLFF | TGTGCCAGCAGCTGGAAAGACGGATCAACTAATGAAAAACTGTTTTTT
. | TRBJ2-7 | TRBV7-9 | . | CASSLGRVGGEQYF | TGTGCCAGCAGCTTAGGGAGGGTTGGGGGCGAGCAGTACTTC
few | TRBJ1-1 | TRBV7-9 | . | CASSFGNLNTEAFF | TGTGCCAGCAGCTTTGGGAATTTGAACACTGAAGCTTTCTTT
few | TRBJ2-3 | TRBV5-1 | TRBD2 | CASSRGLGGATRDTQYF | TGCGCCAGCAGCCGGGGACTAGGTGGGGCCACTAGAGATACGCAGTATTTT
. | TRBJ2-2 | TRBV29-1 | . | CSVDGPLGRAGELFF | TGCAGCGTTGATGGGCCGCTAGGGCGGGCCGGGGAGCTGTTTTTT
. | TRBJ2-3 | TRBV5-1 | . | CASSLTSTDTQYF | TGCGCCAGCAGCTTGACAAGCACAGATACGCAGTATTTT
. | TRBJ2-1 | TRBV28 | . | CASSSAGDYNEQFF | TGTGCCAGCAGTTCAGCAGGGGACTACAATGAGCAGTTCTTC
few | TRBJ1-1 | TRBV6-5 | . | CASSYEENTEAFF | TGTGCCAGCAGTTACGAGGAGAACACTGAAGCTTTCTTT
. | TRBJ2-1 | TRBV5-1 | . | CASSLAWGRTHNEQFF | TGCGCCAGCAGCTTGGCCTGGGGTCGCACCCACAATGAGCAGTTCTTC
. | TRBJ1-1 | TRBV7-9 | . | CASSLHWLNTEAFF | TGTGCCAGCAGCTTACACTGGCTAAACACTGAAGCTTTCTTT
many | TRBJ2-1 | TRBV23-1 | . | CASSPHTGVCSYNEQFF | TGCGCCAGCAGTCCCCATACCGGGGTATGCTCCTACAATGAGCAGTTCTTC
. | TRBJ2-7 | TRBV6-6 | . | CASRPDRSSYEQYF | TGTGCCAGCAGGCCGGACAGAAGCTCCTACGAGCAGTACTTC
few | TRBJ2-1 | TRBV4-3 | . | CASSQFQRNEQFF | TGCGCCAGCAGCCAATTTCAGCGGAATGAGCAGTTCTTC
few | TRBJ2-3 | TRBV28 | . | CASSFRWEDTQYF | TGTGCCAGCAGTTTCCGGTGGGAAGATACGCAGTATTTT
few | TRBJ2-7 | TRBV4-1 | TRBD1 | CASSQALGQLYEQYF | TGCGCCAGCAGCCAAGCTCTGGGACAGCTTTACGAGCAGTACTTC
few | TRBJ2-7 | TRBV7-9 | . | CASSSLEGRSLYEQYF | TGTGCCAGCAGCTCCTTGGAAGGCAGGAGCCTCTACGAGCAGTACTTC
. | TRBJ2-7 | TRBV7-8 | TRBD2 | CASSSGTSGTYEQYF | TGTGCCAGCAGCTCGGGGACTAGCGGTACCTACGAGCAGTACTTC
few | TRBJ2-2 | TRBV19 | TRBD1 | CASSKRAYGPRGLGNTGELFF | TGTGCCAGTAGTAAGAGAGCTTATGGTCCCAGGGGGCTCGGTAACACCGGGGAGCTGTTTTTT
many | TRBJ1-2 | TRBV7-9 | . | CASSPRQHYGYTF | TGTGCCAGCAGCCCTCGACAGCACTATGGCTACACCTTC
few | TRBJ2-1 | TRBV7-9 | TRBD2 | CASSLGSTSSNEQFF | TGTGCCAGCAGCTTAGGGTCGACTAGCAGCAATGAGCAGTTCTTC
. | TRBJ2-7 | TRBV29-1 | . | CSVRSGGRYEQYF | TGCAGCGTTAGATCCGGGGGTCGCTACGAGCAGTACTTC
. | TRBJ2-2 | TRBV18 | TRBD1 | CASSSSGTGFTGELFF | TGTGCCAGCTCATCATCCGGGACAGGGTTCACCGGGGAGCTGTTTTTT
few | TRBJ1-5 | TRBV2 | . | CASSDVTNQPQHF | TGTGCCAGCAGCGACGTGACCAATCAGCCCCAGCATTTT
once | TRBJ1-1 | TRBV5-1 | . | CASLAGSMSGGDTEAFF | TGCGCCAGTCTTGCCGGGTCCATGTCAGGTGGGGACACTGAAGCTTTCTTT
few | TRBJ1-2 | TRBV27 | . | CASSFHLNYGYTF | TGTGCCAGCAGCTTCCATTTAAACTATGGCTACACCTTC
few | TRBJ2-3 | TRBV5-1 | TRBD2 | CASRLGTSGRTDTQYF | TGCGCCAGCCGACTCGGGACTAGCGGGAGGACAGATACGCAGTATTTT
few | TRBJ2-1 | TRBV20-1 | . | CSEQLGYEQFF | TGCAGTGAGCAACTGGGCTATGAGCAGTTCTTC
few | TRBJ2-7 | TRBV4-2 | TRBD2 | CASSQASGVRDEQYF | TGTGCCAGCAGCCAAGCTAGCGGAGTGAGGGACGAGCAGTACTTC
. | TRBJ2-3 | TRBV5-1 | TRBD2 | CASSLPVEKREGTDTQYF | TGCGCCAGCAGCTTGCCGGTAGAGAAGCGGGAGGGCACAGATACGCAGTATTTT
. | TRBJ2-1 | TRBV10-3 | TRBD2 | CAISGTASGRNEQFF | TGTGCCATCAGTGGCACGGCTAGCGGGAGGAATGAGCAGTTCTTC
few | TRBJ2-5 | TRBV15 | . | CATSGGREETQYF | TGTGCCACCAGCGGGGGCAGGGAAGAGACCCAGTACTTC
. | TRBJ1-2 | TRBV7-9 | . | CASSLETWGLGGYTF | TGTGCCAGCAGCTTAGAGACCTGGGGCCTCGGTGGCTACACCTTC
. | TRBJ2-1 | TRBV7-2 | . | CASSSNYQNEQFF | TGTGCCAGCAGTTCTAATTATCAAAATGAGCAGTTCTTC
. | TRBJ2-3 | TRBV6-6 | . | CASNAPTPPERQYF | TGTGCCAGCAACGCCCCAACTCCGCCGGAGAGGCAGTATTTT
. | TRBJ2-2 | TRBV25-1 | . | CASSDYTGELFF | TGTGCCAGCAGTGATTACACCGGGGAGCTGTTTTTT
. | TRBJ2-2 | TRBV5-1 | . | CASSGQKNTGELFF | TGCGCCAGCAGTGGACAAAAGAACACCGGGGAGCTGTTTTTT
. | TRBJ2-7 | TRBV5-1 | . | CASSQAQGTNSYEQYF | TGCGCCAGCAGCCAGGCCCAGGGCACTAACTCCTACGAGCAGTACTTC
few | TRBJ2-1 | TRBV10-3 | TRBD1 | CAISHQGDAGNEQFF | TGTGCCATCAGTCACCAGGGGGACGCTGGGAATGAGCAGTTCTTC
. | TRBJ1-1 | TRBV6-5 | . | CASKGRSFRAFF | TGTGCCAGCAAAGGCCGTTCTTTTAGGGCTTTCTTT
. | TRBJ2-1 | TRBV15 | . | CATSRDWVEQFF | TGTGCCACCAGCAGAGATTGGGTTGAGCAGTTCTTC
few | TRBJ1-4 | TRBV7-2 | TRBD1 | CASSLVGQGSEKLFF | TGTGCCAGCAGCTTAGTGGGACAGGGGTCTGAAAAACTGTTTTTT
few | TRBJ1-2 | TRBV7-9 | . | CASSLDGGEVGYTF | TGTGCCAGCAGCTTAGATGGAGGGGAAGTTGGCTACACCTTC
. | TRBJ2-1 | TRBV7-9 | . | CASSLAAGAFYNEQFF | TGTGCCAGCAGCTTAGCGGCGGGTGCATTTTACAATGAGCAGTTCTTC
. | TRBJ1-1 | TRBV4-3 | . | CASSQRRTNTEAFF | TGCGCCAGCAGCCAACGACGGACGAACACTGAAGCTTTCTTT
. | TRBJ1-1 | TRBV7-3 | . | CASSLGAVSYTEAFF | TGTGCCAGCAGCTTAGGCGCAGTATCCTACACTGAAGCTTTCTTT
few | TRBJ2-5 | TRBV6-5 | . | CASSYRGPGQETQYF | TGTGCCAGCAGTTACCGGGGGCCGGGGCAAGAGACCCAGTACTTC
. | TRBJ1-4 | TRBV7-8 | TRBD1 | CASSLQPGGAGEKLFF | TGTGCCAGCAGCTTACAGCCAGGGGGCGCGGGTGAAAAACTGTTTTTT
few | TRBJ2-7 | TRBV28 | . | CASSTPSMTYEQYF | TGTGCCAGCAGTACTCCATCCATGACCTACGAGCAGTACTTC
few | TRBJ2-3 | TRBV18 | TRBD2 | CASSSGATDTQYF | TGTGCCAGCTCCAGCGGGGCCACAGATACGCAGTATTTT
. | TRBJ2-7 | TRBV18 | . | CASSPPWSRLEQYF | TGTGCCAGCTCACCACCGTGGAGCAGGCTCGAGCAGTACTTC